These T cell receptor beta chains were read from a single sample in a study of post-analysis software for immune sequencing data. TCRdb analysed the PCR reads with MiXCR anew, one entry per CDR3 protein. The sample gives approximately 770,000 distinct CDR3 sequences, about half of which show up once; around 4.7% is in the top ten. Input material: blood. The receptors were gathered from a girl aged 10 to 17 with multiple sclerosis. The CDR3 runs from the conserved cysteine through the conserved F or W. A D gene is named only where the DNA matches it firmly. Size is stated for part of the rows, as once, few or many counts, or as a class when the clone is expanded.

TGTGCCAGCAGCCAAGACCTTCCTTGGGAGACCCAGTACTTC	CASSQDLPWETQYF	14	.	few	TRBV14	TRBJ2-5
TGCGCCAGCAGCCCTGGGACCCTAAACTATGGCTACACCTTC	CASSPGTLNYGYTF	14	.	.	TRBV5-1	TRBJ1-2
TGCGCCGGCAGCCAGGGGGGACTAGCGTCCAACAATGAGCAGTTCTTC	CAGSQGGLASNNEQFF	16	TRBD2	.	TRBV4-1	TRBJ2-1
TGCAGTGCTCGACCCGTGGGGCGGGAGTCAACAGATACGCAGTATTTT	CSARPVGRESTDTQYF	16	TRBD2	.	TRBV20-1	TRBJ2-3
TGCGCCAGCAGCTTCCAACCGGGACAGGACTACGAGCAGTACTTC	CASSFQPGQDYEQYF	15	TRBD1	.	TRBV5-1	TRBJ2-7
TGCAGTGCTAGAGATCCAAGGCTAGCGGGAGCCCCAGATACGCAGTATTTT	CSARDPRLAGAPDTQYF	17	TRBD2	few	TRBV20-1	TRBJ2-3
TGTGCCAGCAGTGTCTCCCGGGACAGTATCCCCTTCGGCTCCTACAATGAGCAGTTCTTC	CASSVSRDSIPFGSYNEQFF	20	TRBD1	.	TRBV2	TRBJ2-1
TGTGCCAGCAGGGGGCGGATCAGCACAGATACGCAGTATTTT	CASRGRISTDTQYF	14	.	few	TRBV6-5	TRBJ2-3
TGCAGTGCCCGAGAGGGGCGGGAGCCGCCCCATGAGCAGTTCTTC	CSAREGREPPHEQFF	15	TRBD2	.	TRBV20-1	TRBJ2-1
TGTGCCAGCAGCCGGGCCGGTCAGCCCCAGCATTTT	CASSRAGQPQHF	12	.	few	TRBV7-9	TRBJ1-5
TGTGCCAGCAGCTTAGGGGGGGATCTTGCCGGCTACACCTTC	CASSLGGDLAGYTF	14	.	few	TRBV7-2	TRBJ1-2
TGTGCCAGCAGTTACTCGTTCCCTCCAGATACGCAGTATTTT	CASSYSFPPDTQYF	14	.	few	TRBV6-2/TRBV6-3	TRBJ2-3
TGTGCCAGCAGTGGTGACAGGGGAGTCTACGAGCAGTACTTC	CASSGDRGVYEQYF	14	TRBD1	few	TRBV12-3/TRBV12-4	TRBJ2-7
TGTGCCAGCAGCCCCCCCAAGGAGCCCTACAATGAGCAGTTCTTC	CASSPPKEPYNEQFF	15	.	.	TRBV9	TRBJ2-1
TGTGCCAGCAGCAAGGGACTGGAAGAGACCCAGTACTTC	CASSKGLEETQYF	13	.	.	TRBV5-6	TRBJ2-5
TGCAGCGTAAGGGGGAATCAGCCCCAGCATTTT	CSVRGNQPQHF	11	.	few	TRBV29-1	TRBJ1-5
TGTGCCAGCAGCCTCGAGGGTTGGGGACTCCCGAACACTGAAGCTTTCTTT	CASSLEGWGLPNTEAFF	17	.	.	TRBV7-9	TRBJ1-1
TGCAGTGCTAGCCAATCGACAGGGGGCATAACAGATACGCAGTATTTT	CSASQSTGGITDTQYF	16	TRBD1	.	TRBV20-1	TRBJ2-3
TGTGCCAGCAGCCTCCGGGACGCGGAGGCTGAAGCTTTCTTT	CASSLRDAEAEAFF	14	.	.	TRBV7-9	TRBJ1-1
TGTGCCAGCACAAAAACAGGGGGCACCTACAATGAGCAGTTCTTC	CASTKTGGTYNEQFF	15	TRBD1	.	TRBV6-5	TRBJ2-1
TGTGCCAGCAGTGTGACCCAGTCCTACAATGAGCAGTTCTTC	CASSVTQSYNEQFF	14	.	few	TRBV6-1	TRBJ2-1
TGTGCCACCAGCCCGCGACTACAAGAGACCCAGTACTTC	CATSPRLQETQYF	13	.	few	TRBV15	TRBJ2-5